These T cell receptor beta chains were read from a single sample in a study of T cell repertoires in cytomegalovirus infection. Their target antigens are unknown. MiXCR, run by TCRdb on the reads, gives a single entry per CDR3 protein. Of about 920,000 distinct CDR3 sequences in the sample, 30% to 40% were seen once. The source material was cultured CD8+ T cells from PBMCs, sampled from culture after CMV antigen stimulation. The source of these receptors is a human donor in good health (CMV status not recorded). Some clones in this sample may be carry-over from other donors' samples. The CDR3 runs from the conserved cysteine through the conserved F or W. D genes are given only for firm matches. Where a row states a size, it is once, few, many or the class of an expanded clone; other rows omit it.

clone_size: -; d_call: TRBD1; v_call: TRBV19; j_call: TRBJ1-1; cdr3_nt: TGTGCCAGTAGTACGAGCCCCACAGGGGACACTGAAGCTTTCTTT; cdr3_aa: CASSTSPTGDTEAFF
clone_size: -; d_call: TRBD2; v_call: TRBV27; j_call: TRBJ2-3; cdr3_nt: TGTGTCAGCAGTCCTCACCCGGGACTAGCGGGGGGGCCTGGCACAGATACGCAGTATTTT; cdr3_aa: CVSSPHPGLAGGPGTDTQYF
clone_size: -; d_call: -; v_call: TRBV12-5; j_call: TRBJ2-3; cdr3_nt: TGTGCTAGTGGTTTTGAGGCCGGACGCACAGATACGCAGTATTTT; cdr3_aa: CASGFEAGRTDTQYF
clone_size: -; d_call: -; v_call: TRBV6-6; j_call: TRBJ2-5; cdr3_nt: TGTGCCAGCAGTTACCAGGGAGAGACCCAGTACTTC; cdr3_aa: CASSYQGETQYF
clone_size: -; d_call: TRBD1; v_call: TRBV27; j_call: TRBJ2-1; cdr3_nt: TGTGCCAGCAGCCCCGGGACAGGGTTTTTGTACAATGAGCAGTTCTTC; cdr3_aa: CASSPGTGFLYNEQFF
clone_size: -; d_call: TRBD2; v_call: TRBV6-1; j_call: TRBJ2-7; cdr3_nt: TGTGCCAGCAGTGAGCTAGCGGGGGTAATTGTGCGTAACGAACAGTACTTC; cdr3_aa: CASSELAGVIVRNEQYF
clone_size: many; d_call: -; v_call: TRBV7-8; j_call: TRBJ2-7; cdr3_nt: TGTGCCAGCAGCTTAAACGGCAACGAGCAGTACTTC; cdr3_aa: CASSLNGNEQYF
clone_size: -; d_call: TRBD2; v_call: TRBV15; j_call: TRBJ2-3; cdr3_nt: TGTGCCACCAGTCAGCACAGCGGGGGCCCAGATACGCAGTATTTT; cdr3_aa: CATSQHSGGPDTQYF
clone_size: -; d_call: -; v_call: TRBV29-1; j_call: TRBJ2-2; cdr3_nt: TGCAGCGTGACGCGCACCGGGGAGCTGTTTTTT; cdr3_aa: CSVTRTGELFF
clone_size: -; d_call: -; v_call: TRBV10-3; j_call: TRBJ1-1; cdr3_nt: TGTGCCATCAGATCTAGCAAAGCGACTTCGGGCACTGAAGCTTTCTTT; cdr3_aa: CAIRSSKATSGTEAFF
clone_size: many; d_call: -; v_call: TRBV7-6; j_call: TRBJ2-2; cdr3_nt: TGTGCCAGCAGCTTAGAGGTCAGCGGGGAGCTGTTTTTT; cdr3_aa: CASSLEVSGELFF
clone_size: many; d_call: -; v_call: TRBV7-6; j_call: TRBJ2-1; cdr3_nt: TGTGCCAGCACTTACCGAGTAACTACTAGCTCCTACAATGAGCAGTTCTTC; cdr3_aa: CASTYRVTTSSYNEQFF
clone_size: -; d_call: -; v_call: TRBV27; j_call: TRBJ1-2; cdr3_nt: TGTGCCAGCAGTTCCTCGGACAGTTACTATGGCTACACCTTC; cdr3_aa: CASSSSDSYYGYTF
clone_size: few; d_call: -; v_call: TRBV7-9; j_call: TRBJ2-1; cdr3_nt: TGTGCCAGCAGCTTCATAGAACACAATGAGCAGTTCTTC; cdr3_aa: CASSFIEHNEQFF
clone_size: -; d_call: -; v_call: TRBV6-2/TRBV6-3; j_call: TRBJ2-2; cdr3_nt: TGTGCCAGCACCTCGCCCAACAACTACACCGGGGAGCTGTTTTTT; cdr3_aa: CASTSPNNYTGELFF
clone_size: once; d_call: TRBD1; v_call: TRBV29-1; j_call: TRBJ1-1; cdr3_nt: TGCAGCGTTGAAGCCGGGACAGCTGAAGCTTTCTTT; cdr3_aa: CSVEAGTAEAFF